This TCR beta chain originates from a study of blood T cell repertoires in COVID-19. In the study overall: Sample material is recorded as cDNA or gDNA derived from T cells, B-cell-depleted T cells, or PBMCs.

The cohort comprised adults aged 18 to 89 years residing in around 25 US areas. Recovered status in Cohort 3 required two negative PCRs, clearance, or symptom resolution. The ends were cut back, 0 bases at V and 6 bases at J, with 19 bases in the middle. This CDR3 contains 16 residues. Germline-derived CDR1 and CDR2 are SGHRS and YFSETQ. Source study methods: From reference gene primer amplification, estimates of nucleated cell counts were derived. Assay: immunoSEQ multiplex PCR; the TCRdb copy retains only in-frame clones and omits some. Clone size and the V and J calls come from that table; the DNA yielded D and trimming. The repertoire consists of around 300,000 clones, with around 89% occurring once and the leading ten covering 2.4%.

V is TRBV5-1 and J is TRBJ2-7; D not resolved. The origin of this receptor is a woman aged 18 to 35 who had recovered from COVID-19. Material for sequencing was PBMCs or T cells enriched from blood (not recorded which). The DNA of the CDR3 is TGCGCCAGCAGCTTGGACTACCCCGGATCCCCGGGCGAGCAGTACTTC. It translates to CASSLDYPGSPGEQYF. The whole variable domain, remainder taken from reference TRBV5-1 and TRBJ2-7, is KAGVTQTPRYLIKTRGQQVTLSCSPISGHRSVSWYQQTPGQGLQFLFEYFSETQRNKGNFPGRFSGRQFSNSRSEMNVSTLELGDSALYLCASSLDYPGSPGEQYFGPGTRLTVT.